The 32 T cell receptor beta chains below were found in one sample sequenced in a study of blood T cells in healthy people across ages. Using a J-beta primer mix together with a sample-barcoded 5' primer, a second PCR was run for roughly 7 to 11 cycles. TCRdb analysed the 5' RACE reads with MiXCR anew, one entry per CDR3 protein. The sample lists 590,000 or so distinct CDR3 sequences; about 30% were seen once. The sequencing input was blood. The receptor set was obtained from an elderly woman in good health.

The CDR3 DNA is TGTGCCAGTAGTACTCAGTACTCTAACTATGGCTACACCTTC. This translates into CASSTQYSNYGYTF. The V call is TRBV19, the J call TRBJ1-2, with D hard to call. The CDR3 contains 14 residues. Germline V gene data show CDR1 as LNHDA and CDR2 as SQIVND (reference sequence). V was trimmed by 4 bases and J by 0 bases, leaving 9 bases between them. The full variable domain, its missing parts supplied by reference TRBV19 and TRBJ1-2, is DGGITQSPKYLFRKEGQNVTLSCEQNLNHDAMYWYRQDPGQGLRLIYYSQIVNDFQKGDIAEGYSVSREKKESFPLTVTSAQKNPTAFYLCASSTQYSNYGYTFGSGTRLTVV.

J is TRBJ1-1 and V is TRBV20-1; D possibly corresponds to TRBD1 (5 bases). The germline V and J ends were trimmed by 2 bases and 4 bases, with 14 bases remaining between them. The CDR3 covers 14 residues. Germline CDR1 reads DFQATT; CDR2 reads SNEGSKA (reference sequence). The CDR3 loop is CSARPLGLGTEAFF. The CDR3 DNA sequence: TGCAGTGCTAGACCCCTGGGGCTGGGCACTGAAGCTTTCTTT.

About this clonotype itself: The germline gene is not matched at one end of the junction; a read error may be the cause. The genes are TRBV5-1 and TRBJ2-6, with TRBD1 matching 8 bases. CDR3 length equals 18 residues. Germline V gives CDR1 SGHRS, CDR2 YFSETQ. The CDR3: CASGPGTGVTSGANVRTF. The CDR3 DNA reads TGCGCCAGCGGCCCCGGGACAGGCGTAACCTCTGGGGCCAACGTCCGGACTTTC.

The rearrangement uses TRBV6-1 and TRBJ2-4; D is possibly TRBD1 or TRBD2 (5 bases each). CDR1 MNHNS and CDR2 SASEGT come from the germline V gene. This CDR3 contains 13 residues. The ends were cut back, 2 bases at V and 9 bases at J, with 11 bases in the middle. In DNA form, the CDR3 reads TGTGCCAGCAGTGAATGGGGGTTAATCATTCAGTACTTC. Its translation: CASSEWGLIIQYF.

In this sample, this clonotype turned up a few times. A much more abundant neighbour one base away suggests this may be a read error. The CDR3 nucleotides are TGCGCCAGCAGCTCAATCCCCTCCTACAATGAGCAGTACTTC. It specifies CASSSIPSYNEQYF. This chain connects TRBV5-1 to TRBJ2-1; D not resolved. The assigned J gene may be wrong: the sequence end matches TRBJ2-7 better. CDR1 and CDR2 from the germline V gene are SGHRS and YFSETQ. The CDR3 spans 14 residues.

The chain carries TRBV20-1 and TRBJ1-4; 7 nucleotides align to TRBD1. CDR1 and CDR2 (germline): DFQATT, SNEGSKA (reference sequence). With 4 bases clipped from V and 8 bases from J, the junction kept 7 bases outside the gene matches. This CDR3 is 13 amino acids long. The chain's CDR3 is CSATDRREEKLFF. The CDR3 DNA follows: TGCAGTGCTACGGACAGGCGGGAAGAAAAACTGTTTTTT.

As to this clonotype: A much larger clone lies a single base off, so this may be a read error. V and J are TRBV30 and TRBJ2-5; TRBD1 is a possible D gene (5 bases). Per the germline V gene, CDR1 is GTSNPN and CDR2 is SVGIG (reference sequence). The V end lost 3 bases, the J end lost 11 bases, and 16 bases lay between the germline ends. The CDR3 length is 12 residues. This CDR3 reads CAWRGLNNEQYF. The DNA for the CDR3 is TGTGCCTGGAGGGGGCTTAACAATGAGCAGTACTTC.

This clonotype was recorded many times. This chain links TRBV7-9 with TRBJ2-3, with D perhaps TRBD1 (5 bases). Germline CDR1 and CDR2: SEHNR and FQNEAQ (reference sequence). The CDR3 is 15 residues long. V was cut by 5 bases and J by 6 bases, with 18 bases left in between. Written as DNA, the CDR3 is TGTGCCAGCAGCCTTATGTCCGGGTGGGGCGATACGCAGTATTTT. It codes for CASSLMSGWGDTQYF. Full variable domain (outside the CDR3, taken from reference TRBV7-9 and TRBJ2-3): DTGVSQNPRHKITKRGQNVTFRCDPISEHNRLYWYRQTLGQGPEFLTYFQNEAQLEKSRLLSDRFSAERPKGSFSTLEIQRTEQGDSAMYLCASSLMSGWGDTQYFGPGTRLTVL.

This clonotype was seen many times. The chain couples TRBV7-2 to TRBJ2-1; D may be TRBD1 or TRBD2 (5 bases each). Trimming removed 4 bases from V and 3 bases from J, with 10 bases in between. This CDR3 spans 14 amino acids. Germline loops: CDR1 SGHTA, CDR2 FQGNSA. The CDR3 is CASSSARGYNEQFF. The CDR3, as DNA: TGTGCCAGCAGCTCCGCGAGGGGCTACAATGAGCAGTTCTTC.

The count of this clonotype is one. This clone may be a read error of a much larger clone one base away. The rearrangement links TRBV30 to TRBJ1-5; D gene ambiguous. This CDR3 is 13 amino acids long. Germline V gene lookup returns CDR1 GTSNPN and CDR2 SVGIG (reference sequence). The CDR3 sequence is CVWSDGRDQPQHF. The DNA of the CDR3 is TGTGTCTGGAGCGACGGCCGCGATCAGCCCCAGCATTTT.

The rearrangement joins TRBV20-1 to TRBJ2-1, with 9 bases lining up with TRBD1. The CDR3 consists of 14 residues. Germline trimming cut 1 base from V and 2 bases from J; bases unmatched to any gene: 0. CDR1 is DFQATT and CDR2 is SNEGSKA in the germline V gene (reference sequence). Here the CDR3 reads CSARGQGAYNEQFF. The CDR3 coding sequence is TGCAGTGCTAGAGGACAGGGGGCCTACAATGAGCAGTTCTTC.

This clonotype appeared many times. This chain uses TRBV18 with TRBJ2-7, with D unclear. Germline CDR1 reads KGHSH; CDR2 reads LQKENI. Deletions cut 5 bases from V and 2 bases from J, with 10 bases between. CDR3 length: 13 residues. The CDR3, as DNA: TGTGCCAGCTCAAGGAGCAATACCTACGAGCAGTACTTC. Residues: CASSRSNTYEQYF.

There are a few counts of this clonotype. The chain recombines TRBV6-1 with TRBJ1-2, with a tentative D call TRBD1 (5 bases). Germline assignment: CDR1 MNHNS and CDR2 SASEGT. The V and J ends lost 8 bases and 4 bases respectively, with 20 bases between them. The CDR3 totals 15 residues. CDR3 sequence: CASLSFSQGFYGYTF. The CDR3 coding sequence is TGTGCCAGCCTATCTTTCTCCCAGGGCTTCTATGGCTACACCTTC.

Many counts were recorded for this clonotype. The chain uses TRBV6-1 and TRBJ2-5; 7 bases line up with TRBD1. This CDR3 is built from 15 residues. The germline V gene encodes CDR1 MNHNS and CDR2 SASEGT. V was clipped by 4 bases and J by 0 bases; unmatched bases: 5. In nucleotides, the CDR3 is TGTGCCAGCAGTGGACAGGGCTGGTACCAAGAGACCCAGTACTTC. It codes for CASSGQGWYQETQYF.

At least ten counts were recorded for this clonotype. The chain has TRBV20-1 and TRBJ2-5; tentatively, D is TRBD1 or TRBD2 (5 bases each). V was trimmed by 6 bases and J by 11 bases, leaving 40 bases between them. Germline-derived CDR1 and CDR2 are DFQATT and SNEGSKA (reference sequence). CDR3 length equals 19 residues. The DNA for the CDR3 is TGCAGTGCCCGCAGGGTGGGGACGACTTTATCCTTACCCAGCAATGAGCAGTACTTC. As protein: CSARRVGTTLSLPSNEQYF.

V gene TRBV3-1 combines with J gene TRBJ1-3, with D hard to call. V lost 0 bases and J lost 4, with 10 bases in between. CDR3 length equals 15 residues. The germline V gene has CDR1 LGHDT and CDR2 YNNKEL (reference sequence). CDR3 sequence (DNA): TGTGCCAGCAGCCAAGAGGCGAGTGGCGGAAACACCATATATTTT. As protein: CASSQEASGGNTIYF. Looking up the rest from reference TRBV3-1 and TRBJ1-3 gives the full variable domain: DTAVSQTPKYLVTQMGNDKSIKCEQNLGHDTMYWYKQDSKKFLKIMFSYNNKELIINETVPNRFSPKSPDKAHLNLHINSLELGDSAVYFCASSQEASGGNTIYFGEGSWLTVV.

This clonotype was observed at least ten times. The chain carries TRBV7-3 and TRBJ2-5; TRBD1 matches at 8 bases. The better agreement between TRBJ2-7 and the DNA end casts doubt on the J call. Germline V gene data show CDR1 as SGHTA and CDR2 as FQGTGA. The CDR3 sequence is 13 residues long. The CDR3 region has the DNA TGTGCCAGCAGCTTAATTACAGGGGGCGAGCAGTACTTC. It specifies CASSLITGGEQYF.

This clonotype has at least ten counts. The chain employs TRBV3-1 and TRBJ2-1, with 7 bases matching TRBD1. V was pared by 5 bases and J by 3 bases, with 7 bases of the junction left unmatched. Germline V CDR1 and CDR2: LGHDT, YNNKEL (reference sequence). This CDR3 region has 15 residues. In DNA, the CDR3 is TGTGCCAGCAGCTCCAGGGGGAATCTCTACAATGAGCAGTTCTTC. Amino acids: CASSSRGNLYNEQFF.

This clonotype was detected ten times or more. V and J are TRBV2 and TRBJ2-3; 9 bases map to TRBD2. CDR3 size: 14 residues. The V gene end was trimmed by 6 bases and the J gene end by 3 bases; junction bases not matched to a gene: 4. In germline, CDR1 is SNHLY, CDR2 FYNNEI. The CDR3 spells CASRVAGETDTQYF. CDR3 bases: TGTGCCAGCAGGGTAGCGGGGGAGACAGATACGCAGTATTTT. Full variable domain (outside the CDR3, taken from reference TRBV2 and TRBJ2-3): EPEVTQTPSHQVTQMGQEVILRCVPISNHLYFYWYRQILGQKVEFLVSFYNNEISEKSEIFDDQFSVERPDGSNFTLKIRSTKLEDSAMYFCASRVAGETDTQYFGPGTRLTVL.

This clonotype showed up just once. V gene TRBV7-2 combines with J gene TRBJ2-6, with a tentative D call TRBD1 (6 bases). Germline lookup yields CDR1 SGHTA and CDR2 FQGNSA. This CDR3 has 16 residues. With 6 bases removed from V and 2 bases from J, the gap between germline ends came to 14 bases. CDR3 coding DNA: TGTGCCAGCAGTACTGCAGGGGACCCTGGGGCCAACGTCCTGACTTTC. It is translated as CASSTAGDPGANVLTF. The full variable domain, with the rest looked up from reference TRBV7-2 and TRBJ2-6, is GAGVSQSPSNKVTEKGKDVELRCDPISGHTALYWYRQSLGQGLEFLIYFQGNSAPDKSGLPSDRFSAERTGGSVSTLTIQRTQQEDSAVYLCASSTAGDPGANVLTFGAGSRLTVL.

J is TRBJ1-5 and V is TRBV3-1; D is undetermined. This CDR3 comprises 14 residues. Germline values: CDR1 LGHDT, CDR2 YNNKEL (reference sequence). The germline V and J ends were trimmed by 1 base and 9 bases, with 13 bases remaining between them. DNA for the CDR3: TGTGCCAGCAGCCAAGGAACAGATTCTCCGCCCCAGCATTTT. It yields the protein CASSQGTDSPPQHF.

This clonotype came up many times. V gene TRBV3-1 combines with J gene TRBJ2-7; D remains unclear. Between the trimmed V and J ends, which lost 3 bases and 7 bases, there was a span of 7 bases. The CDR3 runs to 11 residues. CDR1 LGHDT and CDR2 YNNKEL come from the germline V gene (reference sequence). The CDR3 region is CASSHSREQYF. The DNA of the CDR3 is TGTGCCAGCAGCCATAGTCGGGAGCAGTACTTC.

The CDR3 protein is CAWSPTGPAFF. CDR3 bases: TGTGCCTGGAGTCCGACAGGCCCTGCTTTCTTT. The chain uses TRBV30 and TRBJ1-1; tentative D call: TRBD1 (6 bases). The V end was cut by 2 bases, the J end by 11 bases, with 12 bases between. Germline CDR1 GTSNPN, CDR2 SVGIG (reference sequence). The CDR3 is made up of 11 amino acids.

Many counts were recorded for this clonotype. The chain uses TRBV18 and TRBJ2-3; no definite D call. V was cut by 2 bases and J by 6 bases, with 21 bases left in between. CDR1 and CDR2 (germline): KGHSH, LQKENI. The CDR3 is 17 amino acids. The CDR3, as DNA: TGTGCCAGCTCACCATCGGAAAGGGTCCCCCCCCCGGATACGCAGTATTTT. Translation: CASSPSERVPPPDTQYF.

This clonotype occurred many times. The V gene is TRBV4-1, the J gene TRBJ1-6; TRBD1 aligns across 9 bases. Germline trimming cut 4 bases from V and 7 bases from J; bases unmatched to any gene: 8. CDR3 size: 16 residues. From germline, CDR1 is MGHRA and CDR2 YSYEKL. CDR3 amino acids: CASSPRDRASNSPLHF. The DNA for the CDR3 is TGCGCCAGCAGCCCCCGGGACAGGGCCTCGAATTCACCCCTCCACTTT.

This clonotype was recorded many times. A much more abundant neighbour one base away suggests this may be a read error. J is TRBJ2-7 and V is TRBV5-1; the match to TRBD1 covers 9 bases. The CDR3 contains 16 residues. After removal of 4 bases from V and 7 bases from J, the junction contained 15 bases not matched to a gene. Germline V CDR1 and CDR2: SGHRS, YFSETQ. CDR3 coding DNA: TGCGCCAGCAGCATAATGGACAGGGGTACCGGGAATGAGCAGTACTTC. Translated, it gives CASSIMDRGTGNEQYF.

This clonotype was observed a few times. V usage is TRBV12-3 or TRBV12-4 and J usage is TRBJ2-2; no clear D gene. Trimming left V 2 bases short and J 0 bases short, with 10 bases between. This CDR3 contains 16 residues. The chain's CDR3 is CASSLTPSSNTGELFF. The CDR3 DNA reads TGTGCCAGCAGTTTAACCCCATCGTCGAACACCGGGGAGCTGTTTTTT.

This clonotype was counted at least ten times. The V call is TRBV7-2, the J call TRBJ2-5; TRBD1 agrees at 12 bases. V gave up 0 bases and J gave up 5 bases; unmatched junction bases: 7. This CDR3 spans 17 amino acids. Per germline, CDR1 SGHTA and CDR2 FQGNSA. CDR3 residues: CASSLASGTGGWETQYF. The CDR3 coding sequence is TGTGCCAGCAGCTTAGCGTCCGGGACAGGGGGCTGGGAGACCCAGTACTTC.

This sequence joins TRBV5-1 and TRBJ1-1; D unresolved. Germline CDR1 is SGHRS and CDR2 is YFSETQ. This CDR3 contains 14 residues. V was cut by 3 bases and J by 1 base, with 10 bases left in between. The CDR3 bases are TGCGCCAGCAGCTCGACATCAAAGAACACTGAAGCTTTCTTT. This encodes CASSSTSKNTEAFF. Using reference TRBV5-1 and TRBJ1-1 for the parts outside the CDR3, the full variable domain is KAGVTQTPRYLIKTRGQQVTLSCSPISGHRSVSWYQQTPGQGLQFLFEYFSETQRNKGNFPGRFSGRQFSNSRSEMNVSTLELGDSALYLCASSSTSKNTEAFFGQGTRLTVV.

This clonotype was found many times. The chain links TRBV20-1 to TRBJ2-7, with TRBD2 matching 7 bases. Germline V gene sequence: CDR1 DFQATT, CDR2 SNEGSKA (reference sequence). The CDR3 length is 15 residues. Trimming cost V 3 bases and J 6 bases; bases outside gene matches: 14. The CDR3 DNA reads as TGCAGTGCTAGGACGCCGGGGAGGGTACGGTCCGAGCAGTACTTC. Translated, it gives CSARTPGRVRSEQYF.

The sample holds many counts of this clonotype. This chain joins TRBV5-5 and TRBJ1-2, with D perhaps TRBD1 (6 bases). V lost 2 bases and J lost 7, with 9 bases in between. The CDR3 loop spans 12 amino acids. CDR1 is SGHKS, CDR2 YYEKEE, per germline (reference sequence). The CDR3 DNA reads TGTGCCAGCAGCTTTCAGGGGCCTGGCTACACCTTC. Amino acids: CASSFQGPGYTF.

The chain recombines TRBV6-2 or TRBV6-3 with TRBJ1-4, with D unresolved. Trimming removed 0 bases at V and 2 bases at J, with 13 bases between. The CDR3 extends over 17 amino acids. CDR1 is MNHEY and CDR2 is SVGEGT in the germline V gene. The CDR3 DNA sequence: TGTGCCAGCAGTTACTCGATTCCGCCGGGGACTAATGAAAAACTGTTTTTT. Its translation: CASSYSIPPGTNEKLFF.